This T cell receptor beta chain was found in a study of cytomegalovirus exposure and HLA in healthy donors. The primer mix had 60 Vbeta and 13 Jbeta primers. In the source study's methods: An analysis performed later counted 74 million or so unique TCR beta chains (approximately 11 million of them shared). Measured with immunoSEQ multiplex PCR; TCRdb has only the in-frame clones, and not every one. Clonal size and the V and J genes are those of that table, whereas D and trimming came from the DNA. Here the sample spans some 98,000 clones, around 68% being singletons. Germline V gene sequence: CDR1 SGHVS, CDR2 FNYEAQ. This CDR3 region has 16 residues. V shed 1 base and J shed 2 bases, with 11 bases lying between them.

This sequence joins TRBV7-6 and TRBJ1-4; no clear D. The sequence derives from a middle-aged man in good health and CMV-seronegative. Source material: PBMCs. CDR3 in amino acids: CASSLGARGTNEKLFF. The CDR3 DNA sequence: TGTGCCAGCAGCTTAGGTGCGAGAGGGACTAATGAAAAACTGTTTTTT.